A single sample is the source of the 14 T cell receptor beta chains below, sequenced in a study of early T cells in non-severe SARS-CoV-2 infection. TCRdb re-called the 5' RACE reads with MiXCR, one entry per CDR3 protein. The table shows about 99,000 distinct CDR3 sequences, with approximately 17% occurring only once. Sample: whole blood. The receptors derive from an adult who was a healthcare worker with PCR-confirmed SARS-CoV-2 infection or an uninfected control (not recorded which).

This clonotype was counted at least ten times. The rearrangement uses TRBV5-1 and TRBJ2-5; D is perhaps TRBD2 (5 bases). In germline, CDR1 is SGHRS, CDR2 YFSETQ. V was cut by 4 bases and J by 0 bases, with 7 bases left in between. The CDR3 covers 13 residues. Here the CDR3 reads CASSRGNQETQYF. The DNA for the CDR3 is TGCGCCAGCAGCAGAGGGAACCAAGAGACCCAGTACTTC.

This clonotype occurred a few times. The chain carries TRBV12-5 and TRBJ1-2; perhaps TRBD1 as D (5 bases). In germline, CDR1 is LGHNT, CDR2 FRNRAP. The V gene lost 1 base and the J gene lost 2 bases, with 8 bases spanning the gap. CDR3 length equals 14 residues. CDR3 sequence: CASGLGQGNYGYTF. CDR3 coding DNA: TGTGCTAGTGGTTTGGGCCAGGGAAACTATGGCTACACCTTC.

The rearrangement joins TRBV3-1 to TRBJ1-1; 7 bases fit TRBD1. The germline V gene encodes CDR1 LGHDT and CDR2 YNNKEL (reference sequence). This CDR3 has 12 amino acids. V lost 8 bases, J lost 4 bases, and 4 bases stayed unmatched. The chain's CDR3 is CASSGGSTEAFF. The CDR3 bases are TGTGCCAGCTCAGGGGGTAGCACTGAAGCTTTCTTT.

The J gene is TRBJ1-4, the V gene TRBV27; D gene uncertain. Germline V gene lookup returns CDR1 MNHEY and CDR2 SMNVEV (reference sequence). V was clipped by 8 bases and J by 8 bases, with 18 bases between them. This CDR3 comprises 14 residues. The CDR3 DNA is TGTGCCAGCGGAGAGGGATTCATGTCAGAAAAACTGTTTTTT. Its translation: CASGEGFMSEKLFF.

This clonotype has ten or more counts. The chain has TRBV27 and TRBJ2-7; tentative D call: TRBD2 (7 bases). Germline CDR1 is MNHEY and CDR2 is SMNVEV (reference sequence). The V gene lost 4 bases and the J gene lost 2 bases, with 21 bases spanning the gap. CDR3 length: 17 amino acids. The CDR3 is CASSWRGGHIYTYEQYF. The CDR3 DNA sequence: TGTGCCAGCAGTTGGAGGGGGGGACACATTTATACCTACGAGCAGTACTTC.

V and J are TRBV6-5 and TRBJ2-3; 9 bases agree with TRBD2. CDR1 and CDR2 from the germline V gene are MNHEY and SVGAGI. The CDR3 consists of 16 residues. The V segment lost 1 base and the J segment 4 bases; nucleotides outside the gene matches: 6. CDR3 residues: CASSYLGTSPPDTQYF. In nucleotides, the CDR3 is TGTGCCAGCAGTTACTTGGGGACTAGCCCTCCAGATACGCAGTATTTT.

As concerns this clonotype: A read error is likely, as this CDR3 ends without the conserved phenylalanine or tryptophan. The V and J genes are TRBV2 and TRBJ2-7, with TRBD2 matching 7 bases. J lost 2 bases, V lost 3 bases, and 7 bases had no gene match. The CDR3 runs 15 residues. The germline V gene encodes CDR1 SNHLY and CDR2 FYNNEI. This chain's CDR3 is CASSETGRGAYEQYS. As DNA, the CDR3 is TGTGCCAGCAGTGAGACGGGCCGGGGGGCCTACGAGCAGTACTCC.

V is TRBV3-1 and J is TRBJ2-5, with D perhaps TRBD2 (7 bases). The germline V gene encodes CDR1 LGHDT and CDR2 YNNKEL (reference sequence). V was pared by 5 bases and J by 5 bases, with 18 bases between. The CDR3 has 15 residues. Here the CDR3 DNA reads TGTGCCAGCAGCGAGACTGCGGGGGCTATTGAGACCCAGTACTTC. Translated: CASSETAGAIETQYF.

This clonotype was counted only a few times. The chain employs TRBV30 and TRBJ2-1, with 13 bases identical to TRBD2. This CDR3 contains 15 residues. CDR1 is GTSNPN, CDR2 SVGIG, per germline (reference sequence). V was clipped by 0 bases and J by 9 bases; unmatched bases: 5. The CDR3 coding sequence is TGTGCCTGGAGTGTACCGACTAGCGGGAGGTCTGAGCAGTTCTTC. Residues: CAWSVPTSGRSEQFF.

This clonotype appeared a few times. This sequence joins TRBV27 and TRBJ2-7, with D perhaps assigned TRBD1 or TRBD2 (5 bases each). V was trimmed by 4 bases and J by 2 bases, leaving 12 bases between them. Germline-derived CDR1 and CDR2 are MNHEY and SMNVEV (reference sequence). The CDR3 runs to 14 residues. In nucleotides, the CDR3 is TGTGCCAGCAGTTCGGGACGCCTGACCTACGAGCAGTACTTC. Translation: CASSSGRLTYEQYF.

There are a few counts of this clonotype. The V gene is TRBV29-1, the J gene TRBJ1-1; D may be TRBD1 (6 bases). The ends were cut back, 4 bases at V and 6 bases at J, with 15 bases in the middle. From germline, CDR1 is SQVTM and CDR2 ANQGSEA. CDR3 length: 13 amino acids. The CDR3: CSVARQEAAEAFF. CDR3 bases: TGCAGCGTTGCCCGACAGGAAGCAGCTGAAGCTTTCTTT. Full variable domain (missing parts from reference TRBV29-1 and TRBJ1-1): SAVISQKPSRDICQRGTSLTIQCQVDSQVTMMFWYRQQPGQSLTLIATANQGSEATYESGFVIDKFPISRPNLTFSTLTVSNMSPEDSSIYLCSVARQEAAEAFFGQGTRLTVV.

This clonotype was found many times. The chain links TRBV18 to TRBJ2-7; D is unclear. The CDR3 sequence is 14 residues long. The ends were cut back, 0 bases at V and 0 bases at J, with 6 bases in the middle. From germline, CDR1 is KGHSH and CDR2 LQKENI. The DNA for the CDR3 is TGTGCCAGCTCACCACCCGCAGACTCCTACGAGCAGTACTTC. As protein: CASSPPADSYEQYF.

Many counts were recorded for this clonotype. The DNA for the CDR3 is TGCGCCAGCAGTTCCGTTGCGGGGGCACAAGAGACCCAGTACTTC. It yields the protein CASSSVAGAQETQYF. The chain is built from TRBV5-1 and TRBJ2-5; weak D call: TRBD2 (7 bases). CDR1 is SGHRS, CDR2 YFSETQ, per germline. There are 15 residues in the CDR3. Between the trimmed V and J ends, which lost 5 bases and 2 bases, there was a span of 16 bases.

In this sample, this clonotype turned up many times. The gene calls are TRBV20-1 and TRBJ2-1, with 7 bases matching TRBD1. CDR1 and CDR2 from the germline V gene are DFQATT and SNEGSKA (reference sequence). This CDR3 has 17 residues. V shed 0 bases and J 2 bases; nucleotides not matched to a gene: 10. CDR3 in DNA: TGCAGTGCTAGAGATAGGTGGTTAGGACAGGCCTACAATGAGCAGTTCTTC. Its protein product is CSARDRWLGQAYNEQFF.